One and the same sample provided the 30 T cell receptor beta chains below, sequenced in a study of CD8+ T cells in alopecia areata. Stated treatment: oral pan-JAK inhibitor, 5-10 mg twice daily. It was cDNA, reverse transcribed from extracted RNA, that served as the sequencing template. The table came from immunoSEQ multiplex PCR; TCRdb's copy has only in-frame clones and leaves some out. The sample consists of nearly 200,000 clones, 58% of them appearing once. The sequences come from CD4+ T cells sorted from blood, collected at week 24, from a patient treated with tofacitinib. These receptors were obtained from a human donor with alopecia areata.

The rearrangement joins TRBV7-2 to TRBJ1-6; tentative D call: TRBD1 (5 bases). V shed 0 bases and J shed 0 bases, with 15 bases lying between them. Germline V lookup: CDR1 SGHTA, CDR2 FQGNSA. This CDR3 region has 19 residues. Here the CDR3 DNA reads TGTGCCAGCAGCTTAGCGGTGCCAGGGAGTAGCTCCTATAATTCACCCCTCCACTTT. Protein product: CASSLAVPGSSSYNSPLHF.

The chain carries TRBV2 and TRBJ2-5; D call uncertain. CDR3 length: 12 residues. Germline V CDR1 and CDR2: SNHLY, FYNNEI. Trimming removed 5 bases from V and 3 bases from J, with 7 bases in between. Here the CDR3 DNA reads TGTGCCAGCAGTATTACGGAAGAGACCCAGTACTTC. Its translation is CASSITEETQYF.

A few counts support this clone. The J gene is TRBJ1-1, the V gene TRBV6-5, with D possibly being TRBD1 (5 bases). Germline loops: CDR1 MNHEY, CDR2 SVGAGI. V lost 1 base and J 4 bases, leaving 10 bases between the germline ends. This CDR3 is 14 amino acids long. As DNA, the CDR3 is TGTGCCAGCAGTTACTTTAGGGGCAGCACTGAAGCTTTCTTT. Its translation is CASSYFRGSTEAFF.

The chain combines TRBV21-1 with TRBJ2-5; the DNA was not compared with TRBD1, the D call given in the table. TRBV21-1 is an annotated pseudogene. The CDR3 extends over 17 amino acids. CDR3 coding DNA: TGTGCCAGCAGCACCTCGACCCCGGGACAGGGGGGCGAGACCCAGTACTTC. Encoded protein: CASSTSTPGQGGETQYF.

The chain uses TRBV28 and TRBJ1-2, with TRBD1 as a possible D gene (6 bases). This CDR3 has 15 residues. V lost 3 bases and J lost 6, with 17 bases in between. The V gene's germline CDR1 is MDHEN and CDR2 SYDVKM. This chain's CDR3 is CASSLESGGLDGYTF. The CDR3 DNA reads as TGTGCCAGCAGTTTGGAGTCCGGGGGGCTGGATGGCTACACCTTC.

This chain connects TRBV29-1 to TRBJ1-2; 9 positions agree with TRBD1. V lost 7 bases, J lost 4 bases, and 4 bases stayed unmatched. This CDR3 comprises 12 residues. Germline CDR1 and CDR2: SQVTM and ANQGSEA. CDR3 nucleotide sequence: TGCAGCGACCGACAGGGGGGCTATGGCTACACCTTC. This encodes CSDRQGGYGYTF. Drawing the rest from reference TRBV29-1 and TRBJ1-2, the complete variable domain is SAVISQKPSRDICQRGTSLTIQCQVDSQVTMMFWYRQQPGQSLTLIATANQGSEATYESGFVIDKFPISRPNLTFSTLTVSNMSPEDSSIYLCSDRQGGYGYTFGSGTRLTVV.

The V call is TRBV7-7, the J call TRBJ2-5, with D unresolved. Germline-derived CDR1 and CDR2 are SSHAT and FNYEAQ (reference sequence). CDR3 length equals 13 residues. Trimming pared 5 bases from V and 7 bases from J, leaving 14 bases between. CDR3 amino acids: CASSALALGTQYF. For the CDR3, the DNA is TGTGCCAGCAGCGCCCTGGCGTTGGGGACCCAGTACTTC.

This clone was counted a few times. This sequence joins TRBV5-6 and TRBJ1-6, with 7 bases matching TRBD1. The germline gives CDR1 SGHDT, CDR2 YYEEEE. The V segment lost 2 bases and the J segment 7 bases; nucleotides outside the gene matches: 9. The CDR3 has 16 amino acids. The DNA for the CDR3 is TGTGCCAGCAGCTTTACAGCAGGGGGTGTAAATTCACCCCTCCACTTT. Its protein is CASSFTAGGVNSPLHF.

This clone appeared a few times. This chain links TRBV27 with TRBJ2-1; D is unresolved. CDR1 MNHEY and CDR2 SMNVEV come from the germline V gene (reference sequence). The germline V and J ends were trimmed by 5 bases and 10 bases, with 9 bases remaining between them. CDR3 length equals 11 residues. The CDR3 is CASSERREQFF. The CDR3 DNA follows: TGTGCCAGCAGTGAACGTCGGGAGCAGTTCTTC.

This clone was recorded a few times. The CDR3 DNA follows: TGCAGCGTTAAGGGACAGGGAGGAAGAAATGAGCAGTTCTTC. The encoded protein is CSVKGQGGRNEQFF. The V gene is TRBV29-1, the J gene TRBJ2-1; TRBD1 matches at 9 bases. Looked up from germline, CDR1 is SQVTM and CDR2 is ANQGSEA. V trimming: 5 bases; J trimming: 7 bases; junction bases outside the gene matches: 9. The CDR3 extends over 14 amino acids.

The rearrangement uses TRBV2 and TRBJ1-2, with TRBD1 matching over 7 bases. The V and J ends lost 1 base and 4 bases, in that order; junction bases with no gene match: 6. This CDR3 comprises 15 residues. From germline, CDR1 is SNHLY and CDR2 FYNNEI. CDR3 sequence: CASSEGRQGRYGYTF. In DNA form, the CDR3 reads TGTGCCAGCAGTGAAGGAAGACAGGGACGCTATGGCTACACCTTC.

The chain is built from TRBV7-2 and TRBJ1-2; 7 bases line up with TRBD1. Per germline, CDR1 SGHTA and CDR2 FQGNSA. This CDR3 spans 14 amino acids. Trimming cost V 5 bases and J 7 bases; bases outside gene matches: 10. The CDR3 DNA is TGTGCCAGCAGCCGCTCGGGACAGTCAGCTGGCTACACCTTC. It yields the protein CASSRSGQSAGYTF.

The chain joins TRBV4-3 to TRBJ1-2; tentative D call: TRBD1 (5 bases). Germline V gene sequence: CDR1 LGHNA, CDR2 YSLEER. This CDR3 comprises 15 residues. Trimming pared 1 base from V and 4 bases from J, leaving 13 bases between. CDR3 sequence (DNA): TGCGCCAGCAGCCAAGGGGACGGGGACCTCTATGGCTACACCTTC. It specifies CASSQGDGDLYGYTF.

Only one count was recorded for this clone. The chain uses TRBV30 and TRBJ2-7; TRBD2 agrees at 10 bases. The CDR3 consists of 13 residues. After removal of 5 bases from V and 7 bases from J, the junction contained 8 bases not matched to a gene. Looked up from germline, CDR1 is GTSNPN and CDR2 is SVGIG (reference sequence). CDR3 in amino acids: CAWGHRLAGEQYF. The CDR3 nucleotides are TGTGCCTGGGGTCACCGACTAGCGGGTGAGCAGTACTTC. The full variable domain, with the rest looked up from reference TRBV30 and TRBJ2-7, is SQTIHQWPATLVQPVGSPLSLECTVEGTSNPNLYWYRQAAGRGLQLLFYSVGIGQISSEVPQNLSASRPQDRQFILSSKKLLLSDSGFYLCAWGHRLAGEQYFGPGTRLTVT.

The gene calls are TRBV9 and TRBJ2-1; the match to TRBD2 covers 11 bases. The CDR3 length is 15 residues. The germline V gene encodes CDR1 SGDLS and CDR2 YYNGEE. Unmatched junction bases numbered 2, after V lost 0 bases and J lost 6 bases. The CDR3, as DNA: TGTGCCAGCAGCGTAGTTACTAGCGGGGGCAATGAGCAGTTCTTC. Its translation: CASSVVTSGGNEQFF.

The DNA of the CDR3 is TGTGCCAGCAGCTACAGGACAGGGGCCGGCACCGGGGAGCTGTTTTTT. Its translation: CASSYRTGAGTGELFF. The rearrangement links TRBV7-2 to TRBJ2-2, with 9 bases aligning to TRBD1. There are 16 residues in the CDR3. V lost 4 bases to trimming and J lost 4 bases; unmatched junction nucleotides: 7. Germline CDR1 reads SGHTA; CDR2 reads FQGNSA.

This chain connects TRBV30 to TRBJ1-2; D is perhaps TRBD1 (5 bases). The CDR3 is made up of 11 amino acids. The germline gives CDR1 GTSNPN, CDR2 SVGIG (reference sequence). V lost 5 bases, J lost 6 bases, and 10 bases lay in between. CDR3 loop: CAWGGGDGYTF. CDR3 DNA sequence: TGTGCCTGGGGAGGAGGGGATGGCTACACCTTC.

The sample holds a few counts of this clone. The genes are TRBV25-1 and TRBJ2-1; 7 positions match TRBD1. CDR3 length: 16 amino acids. J lost 4 bases, V lost 5 bases, and 11 bases had no gene match. Germline CDR1 reads MGHDK; CDR2 reads SYGVNS. CDR3: CASSQIDRDLYNEQFF. DNA for the CDR3: TGTGCCAGCAGTCAAATAGACAGGGACCTATACAATGAGCAGTTCTTC.

This clone turned up a few times. The chain is built from TRBV29-1 and TRBJ2-3; no clear D. The CDR3 contains 13 residues. The germline CDR1 and CDR2 sequences are SQVTM and ANQGSEA. With 4 bases removed from V and 6 bases from J, the gap between germline ends came to 14 bases. The CDR3 region has the DNA TGCAGCGTTGTCTCTCTCTTCGGGGATACGCAGTATTTT. Translating it yields CSVVSLFGDTQYF.

The chain recombines TRBV30 with TRBJ2-1; perhaps TRBD1 as D (5 bases). The V and J ends lost 1 base and 4 bases respectively, with 14 bases between them. Germline CDR1 and CDR2: GTSNPN and SVGIG (reference sequence). This CDR3 region has 15 residues. The DNA of the CDR3 is TGTGCCTGGAGTGGCGGACACGGGCCTTACAATGAGCAGTTCTTC. This gives the protein CAWSGGHGPYNEQFF.

On this clone itself: Other nucleotide sequences in the sample specify the same CDR3. The chain recombines TRBV9 with TRBJ2-7; D is unclear. Germline V gene sequence: CDR1 SGDLS, CDR2 YYNGEE. The CDR3 loop spans 14 amino acids. V lost 2 bases, J lost 0 bases, and 9 bases lay in between. This CDR3 is CASSVSTVSYEQYF. In nucleotides, the CDR3 is TGTGCCAGCAGCGTCTCTACTGTCTCCTACGAGCAGTACTTC.

The sample holds one count of this clone. The CDR3 region has the DNA TGTGCCTGGACCCAGGACAGGGAGAACACCATATATTTT. It translates to CAWTQDRENTIYF. This rearrangement joins TRBV30 to TRBJ1-3, with 8 nucleotides matching TRBD1. Germline V gives CDR1 GTSNPN, CDR2 SVGIG (reference sequence). This CDR3 is 13 amino acids long. V lost 4 bases to trimming and J lost 7 bases; unmatched junction nucleotides: 6. Based on the CDR3 plus reference TRBV30 and TRBJ1-3, the full variable domain is SQTIHQWPATLVQPVGSPLSLECTVEGTSNPNLYWYRQAAGRGLQLLFYSVGIGQISSEVPQNLSASRPQDRQFILSSKKLLLSDSGFYLCAWTQDRENTIYFGEGSWLTVV.

A word on this clone: A read error may produce the germline difference seen at one junction end. V and J are TRBV18 and TRBJ2-7, with 11 bases aligning to TRBD2. The V gene's germline CDR1 is KGHSH and CDR2 LQKENI. There are 13 residues in the CDR3. This chain's CDR3 is CASSGLAGTPGDF. CDR3 DNA sequence: TGTGCCAGCTCAGGACTAGCGGGCACCCCCGGGGACTTC.

In its sample, this clone was seen once. The V call is TRBV9, the J call TRBJ2-7; the match to TRBD2 covers 9 bases. The trim removed 3 bases at V and 3 bases at J, leaving 4 bases unmatched. The CDR3 loop spans 14 amino acids. In germline, CDR1 is SGDLS, CDR2 YYNGEE. The CDR3 DNA sequence: TGTGCCAGCAGCGCGCGGGAGGGCCTCTACGAGCAGTACTTC. Amino acid sequence: CASSAREGLYEQYF.

The chain joins TRBV11-2 to TRBJ2-5; the D call may be TRBD1 or TRBD2 (5 bases each). Looked up from germline, CDR1 is SGHAT and CDR2 is FQNNGV. This CDR3 is 13 amino acids long. V was clipped by 0 bases and J by 7 bases, with 9 bases between them. This chain's CDR3 is CASSLDAGTTQYF. CDR3 sequence (DNA): TGTGCCAGCAGCTTAGATGCAGGGACGACCCAGTACTTC.

The rearrangement uses TRBV10-3 and TRBJ2-7; 12 nucleotides match TRBD2. The CDR3 length is 16 residues. V lost 4 bases to trimming and J lost 6 bases; unmatched junction nucleotides: 10. From germline, CDR1 is ENHRY and CDR2 SYGVKD. CDR3 sequence (DNA): TGTGCCATCAGTGGCATGCTAGCGGGAGGGCCGGTCGAGCAGTACTTC. Residues: CAISGMLAGGPVEQYF.

This clone came up a few times. The chain joins TRBV7-9 to TRBJ1-2; D is possibly TRBD1 (5 bases). Trimming stripped 7 bases from V and 8 bases from J, with 14 bases between. Germline V gene sequence: CDR1 SEHNR, CDR2 FQNEAQ (reference sequence). The CDR3 covers 12 residues. CDR3 sequence (DNA): TGTGCCAGCACACAAATTGGGGGAGGCTACACCTTC. Translating it yields CASTQIGGGYTF.

The chain combines TRBV10-3 with TRBJ2-3, with 9 nucleotides matching TRBD2. Germline values: CDR1 ENHRY, CDR2 SYGVKD. J lost 4 bases, V lost 6 bases, and 2 bases had no gene match. The CDR3 has 13 residues. The CDR3 sequence is CAIRGLAPDTQYF. CDR3 coding DNA: TGTGCCATCAGAGGACTAGCGCCAGATACGCAGTATTTT.

The rearrangement uses TRBV7-9 and TRBJ1-2; D is ambiguous. V lost 1 base and J 2 bases, leaving 11 bases between the germline ends. The CDR3 runs to 15 residues. Germline CDR1 is SEHNR and CDR2 is FQNEAQ (reference sequence). DNA for the CDR3: TGTGCCAGCAGCTTAGGGGCGACGATGAACTATGGCTACACCTTC. The encoded protein is CASSLGATMNYGYTF.

The table lists this clone with a few counts. This chain links TRBV30 with TRBJ2-2; TRBD2 aligns across 12 bases. Germline assignment: CDR1 GTSNPN and CDR2 SVGIG (reference sequence). V lost 3 bases, J lost 9 bases, and 11 bases stayed unmatched. CDR3 length equals 16 residues. CDR3 in DNA: TGTGCCTGGAGAGCTAGCGGGAGGGCCTTTCGCCGGGAGCTGTTTTTT. This codes for CAWRASGRAFRRELFF.